These 16 T cell receptor beta chains were sequenced from one sample in a study of identifying expanded T cells in peripheral blood. TCRdb's copy holds only in-frame clones and misses some; the assay was immunoSEQ multiplex PCR. The sample includes over 45,000 clones, about 85% of them seen just once. Sequencing input: blood. All receptors come from a person aged 18-70 years in good health.

J is TRBJ1-2 and V is TRBV9, with 9 positions matching TRBD1. Per germline, CDR1 SGDLS and CDR2 YYNGEE. The CDR3 has 15 residues. With V trimmed by 3 bases and J by 2 bases, 5 bases remained unmatched. The CDR3 bases are TGTGCCAGCAGCGCCGGGGGACAGGGCAACTATGGCTACACCTTC. Its protein is CASSAGGQGNYGYTF.

The chain employs TRBV6-5 and TRBJ2-7, with TRBD1 identical over 8 bases. The V gene end was trimmed by 8 bases and the J gene end by 1 base; junction bases not matched to a gene: 4. The length of the CDR3 is 13 residues. CDR1 is MNHEY and CDR2 is SVGAGI in the germline V gene. The chain's CDR3 is CASPQGASYEQYV. CDR3 nucleotides: TGTGCCAGCCCTCAGGGGGCATCCTACGAGCAGTACGTC.

The V and J genes are TRBV6-1 and TRBJ1-6, with D hard to call. This CDR3 comprises 13 residues. Trimming took 6 bases from V and 13 from J, leaving 16 bases between them. Germline assignment: CDR1 MNHNS and CDR2 SASEGT. CDR3 in amino acids: CASSDWADWPLHF. The CDR3 coding sequence is TGTGCCAGCAGCGACTGGGCTGATTGGCCCCTCCACTTT.

The chain uses TRBV4-3 and TRBJ1-4, with TRBD1 identical over 8 bases. The V gene end was trimmed by 0 bases and the J gene end by 5 bases; junction bases not matched to a gene: 2. The germline V gene encodes CDR1 LGHNA and CDR2 YSLEER. This CDR3 is 15 amino acids long. CDR3 in DNA: TGCGCCAGCAGCCAAGAAACAGGGGGAAATGAAAAACTGTTTTTT. Translation gives CASSQETGGNEKLFF.

The chain is built from TRBV28 and TRBJ1-2, with D hard to call. In germline, CDR1 is MDHEN, CDR2 SYDVKM. The CDR3 extends over 11 amino acids. The germline V and J ends were trimmed by 6 bases and 5 bases, with 7 bases remaining between them. The CDR3 region has the DNA TGTGCCAGCAGCGGAGTATATGGCTACACCTTC. Protein product: CASSGVYGYTF.

CDR3 nucleotide sequence: TGTGCCAGCAGTCTTCGGGACAGGGGAACGAACACTGAAGCTTTCTTT. This sequence encodes CASSLRDRGTNTEAFF. The chain carries TRBV6-6 and TRBJ1-1; 10 bases are a match to TRBD1. CDR3 length equals 16 residues. V lost 5 bases to trimming and J lost 1 base; unmatched junction nucleotides: 7. Germline-derived CDR1 and CDR2 are MNHNY and SVGAGI (reference sequence).

The gene calls are TRBV30 and TRBJ1-1; D is undetermined. The CDR3 has 11 residues. The germline CDR1 and CDR2 sequences are GTSNPN and SVGIG (reference sequence). The V end lost 0 bases, the J end lost 11 bases, and 10 bases lay between the germline ends. CDR3 residues: CAWSVDSQAFF. The CDR3 nucleotides read TGTGCCTGGAGTGTAGATAGCCAGGCTTTCTTT.

This clone was detected only once. The V call is TRBV6-5, the J call TRBJ2-2, with D unresolved. Trimming removed 1 base at V and 4 bases at J, with 7 bases between. CDR3 length: 14 amino acids. Germline lookup yields CDR1 MNHEY and CDR2 SVGAGI. The CDR3 DNA sequence: TGTGCCAGCAGTTACTACAGCTCCACCGGGGAGCTGTTTTTT. The encoded protein is CASSYYSSTGELFF.

CDR3 sequence reads: CASSLTKITGELFF. CDR3 nucleotide sequence: TGTGCCAGCAGCCTAACAAAAATCACCGGGGAGCTGTTTTTT. The chain recombines TRBV5-4 with TRBJ2-2; D is uncertain. The germline gives CDR1 SGHNT, CDR2 YYREEE (reference sequence). The V end was cut by 4 bases, the J end by 4 bases, with 11 bases between. CDR3 length: 14 amino acids.

This sequence joins TRBV12-2 and TRBJ2-1. TRBV12-2 is a pseudogene segment. The CDR3 length is 18 residues. CDR3 nucleotides: TGTGCAAGTCGCTTAGCACGGGCCCAAGTCGGCTCCTACAATGAGCAGTTCTTC. Translation: CASRLARAQVGSYNEQFF.

The chain has TRBV5-3 and TRBJ2-2; D is perhaps TRBD2 (7 bases). TRBV5-3 is noted as an ORF with a role that remains uncertain. The CDR3 has 15 residues. V lost 0 bases to trimming and J lost 4 bases, with 10 bases between them. CDR3 sequence (DNA): TGTGCCAGAAGCTTGGCGGGGGGCCTCACCGGGGAGCTGTTTTTT. This sequence encodes CARSLAGGLTGELFF.

This sequence joins TRBV6-5 and TRBJ1-1, with 12 nucleotides matching TRBD1. V shed 8 bases, J shed 3 bases, and the junction held 1 base outside the gene matches. The CDR3 contains 13 residues. Germline V gene lookup returns CDR1 MNHEY and CDR2 SVGAGI. The CDR3 sequence: CASGTGGHTEAFF. The CDR3 nucleotides read TGTGCCAGCGGGACAGGGGGCCACACTGAAGCTTTCTTT.

This clone was found once. The rearrangement links TRBV5-4 to TRBJ2-7; D unresolved. This CDR3 has 14 residues. V was cut by 4 bases and J by 2 bases, with 13 bases left in between. Looked up from germline, CDR1 is SGHNT and CDR2 is YYREEE (reference sequence). The CDR3 protein is CASSTDPFTYEQYV. CDR3 coding DNA: TGTGCCAGCAGCACGGACCCTTTTACCTACGAGCAGTACGTC.

This chain uses TRBV5-1 with TRBJ1-2; D might be TRBD1 (6 bases). CDR1 and CDR2 (germline): SGHRS, YFSETQ. The CDR3 loop spans 15 amino acids. Trimming took off 4 bases at V and 7 bases at J, with 20 bases between the two ends. The chain's CDR3 is CASSTQPTGLGGYTF. In DNA form, the CDR3 reads TGCGCCAGCAGCACCCAACCCACAGGGCTTGGTGGCTACACCTTC.

This clone was detected ten times or more. This sample also contains other DNA sequences that code for the same CDR3. The CDR3 DNA is TGTGCCAGCAGTTACTCTAGAACAGGGGGAGGCTATGGCTACACCTTC. Translating gives CASSYSRTGGGYGYTF. This chain connects TRBV6-5 to TRBJ1-2; 8 bases are a match to TRBD1. The CDR3 is 16 amino acids. With V trimmed by 0 bases and J by 4 bases, 7 bases remained unmatched. Germline CDR1 reads MNHEY; CDR2 reads SVGAGI.

V is TRBV5-6 and J is TRBJ1-1; D gene unclear. With 4 bases removed from V and 4 bases from J, the gap between germline ends came to 17 bases. The CDR3 totals 15 residues. Germline CDR1 and CDR2: SGHDT and YYEEEE. CDR3 bases: TGTGCCAGCAGCGTGACAATTGGCGGGAGCACTGAAGCTTTCTTT. As protein: CASSVTIGGSTEAFF.